Sequencing of this T cell receptor (beta chain) was carried out in a study of cytomegalovirus exposure and HLA in healthy donors (dated by TCRdb to between 2016 and 2019). In the study overall: An earlier analysis of 587 of the donors reported approximately 280 Gb of sequence data and 95 million to 130 million unique TCR beta sequences obtained from about 179 million T cells. An early release covering roughly 600 HLA-typed donors comprised about 300 gigabases of sequencing data and around 80 million unique TCR sequences. Among the approximately 430 genotyped donors, about 83% belonged to the genetic ancestry cluster associated with self-reported Caucasian donors. The study aimed to test whether cataloging public T cell receptors could reveal signatures of past pathogen exposure. The T cell repertoires of about 700 subjects were profiled by immunosequencing and related to cytomegalovirus serostatus. Besides the first cohort of approximately 670 subjects, a separate validation cohort made up of over 95 different subjects was used. To predict cytomegalovirus infection status, the study combined high-throughput TCR immunosequencing, statistical association of individual TCRs with disease status, and machine learning. A later analysis re-analyzed previously published TCR beta repertoires from roughly 690 donors and added high-resolution HLA genotyping to study TCR occurrence patterns. Rather than using new phenotypic data, the later analysis identified candidate immune exposures from TCR beta sequences and from how often those sequences occurred across donors. In an earlier analysis of roughly 540 of the donors, high-throughput TCR beta sequencing was used to judge whether each TCR beta V gene segment behaved as functional or pseudogenic. Donor age, sex, ethnicity and CMV serostatus were compiled alongside the repertoire data. A later genetic analysis used genome-wide SNP genotypes for about three fifths of the roughly 700 donors, treating that subset as a discovery cohort. All discovery cohort repertoires had been generated using a single sequencing platform. Class I and class II HLA loci were covered by the typing at four-digit resolution. Typing coverage differed by locus: A, B, C, DRB1 and DQB1 were typed in about 629-630 donors, DQA1 in 500 to 550, DPA1 in roughly 590, and DPB1 in roughly 450. Four to six DR-DQ haplotypes were handled as single units for association and clustering, since linkage in the cohort was strong. Among a few hundred genotyped donors of the cohort, an average of 235,054 unique TCR beta nucleotide sequences were sequenced per donor, about a sixth of them non-productive. What the research found in general, with its limitations: A cluster of highly shared sequence variants was judged likely to be a technical artifact of the sequencing pipeline. The classifier was reported to diagnose cytomegalovirus status with high specificity and sensitivity in both the original and validation cohorts. Some IMGT-functional V segments, including TRBV6-2 and TRBV6-3, could not be distinguished by the 87-base-pair reads and were therefore excluded. In a later analysis, TCR association rates were found to vary across HLA loci, with the most associated TCRs seen for DRB1 alleles and the fewest for HLA-C alleles. Correlated functional status among segregating V segments might be attributable to linkage disequilibrium, but an unknown experimental factor could not be ruled out. Broadly in line with IMGT annotations, most TCR beta V segments showed up in productive rearrangements about 90% or about 30% of the time in an earlier analysis of several hundred of the donors. For the cohort, immune exposure information was limited to CMV serostatus. Compared with the roughly 700-donor mean, donors in an Asian-associated ancestry cluster had fewer N-insertions in productive TCRs, according to a later genetic analysis. In vitro tests confirmed that a few of the cytomegalovirus-associated TCR beta chains recognize cytomegalovirus antigens. Several of the top co-occurrence clusters appeared to be linked to parvovirus B19, influenza, CMV and Epstein-Barr virus, according to a later analysis. The cohort was sequenced for TCR beta chains only, and without alpha or paired-chain data the features that could be detected were limited. In a later analysis, most CMV-associated TCR beta chains were found to appear HLA-restricted, with HLA associations seemingly driven largely by CMV exposure. In a later analysis, around 15,000 TCR beta sequences were associated with specific HLA alleles at a false discovery rate of 0.05. Roughly uniform sequencing depth across donors was assumed in presence/absence analyses, although this assumption may not hold. Most TCR sequences were seen in very few donors, while some public TCRs were found in many individuals. In the study, 150 to 200 TCR beta chains were listed as associated with cytomegalovirus. The earlier analysis of approximately 540 of the donors excluded about 16 rarely observed V segments, including chromosome 9 orphons, because counts were too low. Because HLA typing was missing for some donors at each locus, association tests included only the typed subset. A further reported finding was that TCR beta sequences accurately predicted the HLA-A and HLA-B alleles for most subjects in the first cohort. The authors suggested that the approach could potentially be extended to other disease states and immunological phenotypes. V-gene and J-gene trimming of TCR beta chains was associated with a missense DCLRE1C variant in a later genetic analysis, and the association was replicated in an independent cohort. Compared with equally common non-associated chains, HLA-associated TCR beta chains in a later analysis were more clonally expanded and had lower generation probabilities. When HLA alleles, especially DR and DQ, strongly co-occurred, TCR associations were difficult to assign to individual alleles.

Library generation was performed with the immunoSEQ multiplex PCR assay. The multiplex PCR relied on a mix of 60 forward primers for TCR Vbeta segments and 13 reverse primers for TCR Jbeta segments. Amplification of the CDR3 region of rearranged TCR beta genes was performed with a multiplex PCR assay on genomic DNA. Amplified TCR beta libraries were sequenced as 87-base-pair reads on the Illumina HiSeq System. Turning to the authors' computational methods: In a later analysis, around 80 million unique TCR beta chains were counted across the approximately 620 repertoires, and approximately 11 million of these chains were shared by at least two donors. A nearest-neighbor algorithm error-corrected the raw reads and collapsed the reads into unique sequences, merging closely related sequences to remove PCR and sequencing errors. Alignment of CDR3 sequences to IMGT reference sequences was used to assign V, D and J gene segments. Each retained sequence needed at least a six-nucleotide match to both a V gene segment and a J gene segment. Rearrangements were called productive when the CDR3 lacked stop codons and stayed in frame with V and J; all others were non-productive. CDR3 was defined by IMGT convention, running from the second conserved V-encoded cysteine to the conserved J-encoded phenylalanine. In an earlier analysis of more than 550 of the donors, sequences lacking an unambiguous match to a single V gene segment were excluded. In an earlier analysis of approximately 500 of the donors, a V segment was called functional when productive rearrangements were above 56.7%, and segregating when the standard deviation between donors exceeded 5%. A statistical classification framework was built to diagnose cytomegalovirus status from the catalog of TCR beta chain sequences. A later analysis assigned V and J genes by comparing TCR nucleotide sequences with IMGT/GENE-DB human TR gene sequences. The TCRdist pipeline was used in a later analysis to assign CDR3 sequences and most-parsimonious VDJ recombination scenarios. In a later analysis, every TCR beta chain was defined by the combination of its CDR3 amino acid sequence and its V-gene family, and reads without a unique V-gene family were dropped. As a way to deal with suspected cross-contamination and a sequencing artifact, a later analysis dropped hundreds of nucleotide sequences that were highly shared and had low generation probability. In a later analysis, a clonal expansion index was calculated for each public chain from normalized within-repertoire ranks of inferred template counts. In a later analysis, generation probabilities were computed using a VDJ recombination model fitted to out-of-frame rearrangements, and the results were checked against IGoR. Hypergeometric tests were used in a later analysis to score TCR-TCR, TCR-HLA and TCR-CMV co-occurrence, with a repertoire-size bias correction applied to the TCR pairs. In a later analysis, false discovery rates were estimated by permuting HLA or CMV assignments 20 times. In a later analysis, co-occurring TCRs were grouped using DBSCAN, and TCRdist sequence similarity was added for clustering within HLA-allele-positive subsets. Repertoires with fewer than 30,000 or more than 120,000 public chains were left out of co-occurrence clustering, as were five repertoires with anomalous nucleotide sharing. TCRdb retrieved this table from immuneACCESS and kept in-frame rearrangements only. Not all clones are present; in checked studies, unresolved V genes account for under half, and no reason is known for the remainder. V, J and clone size reflect that table, while D and trimming were determined from the DNA. A total of about 150,000 clones appear in this sample, around 86% of them only once. About 7.5% of the sample lies in the top ten.

The cohort comprised 670 or so healthy bone marrow donors. Cohort members were all nominally healthy when sampled, although unrecorded immune exposures were likely present. The donor tested CMV seropositive and was one of the 289 seropositive cohort members. Each donor provided a peripheral blood sample, and peripheral blood mononuclear cells were used for TCR beta sequencing. The Qiagen DNeasy Blood Extraction Kit was used to extract genomic DNA from the blood cell samples. Spanning cysteine to phenylalanine, the CDR3 consists of 16 amino acids. Just CDR3 DNA is preserved here, 48 bases in frame from base 1. CDR1 LNHNV and CDR2 YYDKDF are derived from the germline V gene (reference sequence). V lost 5 bases and J lost 1 base; the stretch between them is 16 bases long. As regards this clone: Its antigen target is currently unknown. Per-base quality was not reported, and no clone a single base away is much larger than it.

The specimen sequenced was PBMCs. The sequence was collected from a woman aged 50 to 65 in good health and CMV-seropositive. The chain uses TRBV15 and TRBJ2-3; a weak D assignment points to TRBD2 (6 bases agree). The DNA reads TGTGCCACCAGCGGGGGGTCGGGAACCGGCACAGATACGCAGTATTTT. It encodes CATSGGSGTGTDTQYF.